This T cell receptor (beta chain) was sequenced in a study of shared clonotypes between healthy human individuals. Study results and caveats: A generally larger estimated richness was seen in naive subsets than in memory subsets.

Free of recent acute infections or vaccinations, the donors were healthy HIV-negative adults. CDR1 and CDR2 (germline): MNHEY, SVGAGI. This CDR3 contains 14 residues. Trimming removed 5 bases from V and 4 bases from J; junction bases left unmatched: 7. At a deep level, the assay was run. Assay used: immunoSEQ multiplex PCR; TCRdb lists only in-frame clones, some missing. The sample records over a million clones, approximately 98.5% being singletons. About this clone: Its specificity is not known.

This clonotype originated in a man aged 30-40 years in good health. The source material was naive CD4+ T cells sorted from blood. Regarding subset: CD45RA+ positively selected. The rearrangement uses TRBV6-5 and TRBJ1-1, with 7 bases aligning to TRBD1. As DNA, the CDR3 is TGTGCCAGCAGTGGCGGGACAGCGGGCACTGAAGCTTTCTTT. Protein product: CASSGGTAGTEAFF.